This TCR beta chain was sequenced during a study of blood T cell repertoires in COVID-19. The table came from immunoSEQ multiplex PCR; TCRdb's copy has only in-frame clones and leaves some out. The table lists under 300,000 clones, 70% to 90% of them singletons. The germline CDR1 and CDR2 sequences are LNHDA and SQIVND (reference sequence). V was clipped by 2 bases and J by 2 bases, with 9 bases between them. The CDR3 contains 14 residues. This clone is a singleton in its sample. The sequenced sample was peripheral blood. The receptor comes from a woman between 70 and 85 years old with acute or convalescent COVID-19. V and J are TRBV19 and TRBJ1-2; TRBD1 is a possible D gene (6 bases). The CDR3: CASSITGSNYGYTF. For the CDR3, the DNA is TGTGCCAGTAGTATAACAGGGTCCAACTATGGCTACACCTTC.